The source of this TCR beta chain is a study of blood T cell repertoires in COVID-19 (dated by TCRdb to about 2020). Regarding the research as a whole: Samples from collaborators originated in the United States, Italy and Spain and spanned both the acute and convalescent phases of COVID-19. The repertoires were released in a freely available public database meant as a resource for research on the immune response to SARS-CoV-2. The samples were drawn from two sources: the first 160 participants of the ongoing ImmuneRACE study, and 950 to 1,500 subjects contributed by 6 global collaborators. Where available, HLA class I and class II types were obtained from metadata supplied by the sample provider rather than from assay-based typing. Sample metadata almost always included a de-identified subject ID, COVID-19 status, age in years and sex. The material from the prospective study consisted of cDNA or gDNA derived from T cells, B-cell-depleted T cells, or PBMCs. Deeply sampled blood TCRbeta repertoires from subjects exposed to, actively infected with, or recovered from COVID-19 were included in the dataset.

To note about this clone: What this receptor recognizes is not known. No much larger clone exists at a distance of one base, and base qualities are not known.

Overall study outcomes, separate from this receptor: The amount of clinical and demographic metadata varied by source and participant and was provided uncurated.

Relative to germline, V is 0 bases shorter and J is 6 bases shorter, with 20 bases between their ends. CDR1 LNHDA and CDR2 SQIVND were looked up in the germline V gene (reference sequence). Including cysteine and phenylalanine, the CDR3 has 17 amino acids. Kept here is only the CDR3 DNA, which spans 51 bases and is read in frame from base 1. TCRbeta CDR3 regions were amplified from genomic DNA by means of the immunoSEQ Assay, a bias-controlled multiplex PCR. Per the original workflow: The number of nucleated cells in each sample was estimated by amplification of reference gene primers within the assay. To quantify the absolute abundance of each unique TCRbeta CDR3 rearrangement, sequence reads were collapsed and filtered. For each sample, productive Simpson clonality was calculated as the square root of Simpson's diversity index over productive rearrangements. This is the immuneACCESS table as TCRdb keeps it, with only in-frame sequences that have V and J called. A part of the clones is gone; compared with another copy, unresolved V genes explain less than half, and the rest is unexplained. V, J and clone size reflect that table, while D and trimming were determined from the DNA. The sample table contains a few hundred thousand clones; only one count was recorded for 80% to 90% of them. About 1.5% of the sample comes from the top ten.

Samples from volunteer blood donors who had recovered from COVID-19 were contributed by a second Seattle source. The collaborating institutions used their own protocols to collect whole blood in K2EDTA tubes. Collaborator samples were shipped for TCRbeta analysis as frozen whole blood, isolated PBMCs, or DNA extracted from either sample type. Rearrangement joined TRBV19 to TRBJ1-1; TRBD1 is a weak D gene call, 6 bases matching. The sample was peripheral blood. The TCR comes from a woman between 40 and 55 years old who had recovered from COVID-19. The DNA is TGTGCCAGTAGTATAGATTCGTCCAACAGGGTAGCTCCTGAAGCTTTCTTT. Its protein reads: CASSIDSSNRVAPEAFF.